The 17 T cell receptor beta chains below all came from one sample that was sequenced in a study of CD8+ T cells in alopecia areata. RNA was isolated and reverse transcribed to cDNA, the sequencing template. Repertoires were generated with immunoSEQ multiplex PCR, while TCRdb's copy carries only in-frame clones and drops some. The sample lists about 120,000 clones; roughly 69% were seen once. Input material: CD4+ T cells sorted from blood. The receptors stem from a human donor in good health.

J is TRBJ2-5 and V is TRBV9; no clear D. The CDR3 extends over 15 amino acids. From germline, CDR1 is SGDLS and CDR2 YYNGEE. The ends were cut back, 0 bases at V and 5 bases at J, with 14 bases in the middle. CDR3 sequence (DNA): TGTGCCAGCAGCGTAGCTATTGGGCCTCCGGAGACCCAGTACTTC. Amino acids: CASSVAIGPPETQYF.

Ten or more counts support this clone. V usage is TRBV10-2 and J usage is TRBJ2-7, with 12 nucleotides matching TRBD2. Losses at the gene ends were 6 bases for V and 4 bases for J; bases not matched to a gene: 10. The germline CDR1 and CDR2 sequences are WSHSY and SAAADI. The CDR3 consists of 16 residues. CDR3 amino acids: CASSATWTSGEYEQYF. The CDR3 DNA is TGCGCCAGCAGCGCTACATGGACTAGCGGGGAATACGAGCAGTACTTC.

This clone occurred once. This chain connects TRBV5-4 to TRBJ2-4; TRBD1 might be the D (5 bases). The CDR3 is made up of 15 amino acids. The germline V gene encodes CDR1 SGHNT and CDR2 YYREEE (reference sequence). Trimming removed 4 bases at V and 8 bases at J, with 19 bases between. CDR3 DNA: TGTGCCAGCAGCCCTCTGCAGGGCGGATATGACATTCAGTACTTC. It specifies CASSPLQGGYDIQYF.

As for this clone: Other DNA sequences in this sample translate to the same CDR3. The rearrangement links TRBV5-1 to TRBJ2-2; D is unclear. This CDR3 is 15 amino acids long. Trimming pared 0 bases from V and 3 bases from J, leaving 9 bases between. Germline V gives CDR1 SGHRS, CDR2 YFSETQ. The CDR3 bases are TGCGCCAGCAGCTTGGGGCATAGAGACACCGGGGAGCTGTTTTTT. The encoded protein is CASSLGHRDTGELFF.

The V call is TRBV7-8, the J call TRBJ1-2; D gene uncertain. The V and J ends lost 2 bases and 2 bases respectively, with 6 bases between them. CDR1 SGHVS and CDR2 FQNEAQ come from the germline V gene. The CDR3 contains 13 residues. The CDR3 nucleotides are TGTGCCAGCAGCTTAATTGACAACTATGGCTACACCTTC. It encodes CASSLIDNYGYTF.

The V call is TRBV5-1, the J call TRBJ1-2, with D maybe TRBD1 (5 bases). Germline V gene lookup returns CDR1 SGHRS and CDR2 YFSETQ. Trimming removed 4 bases from V and 3 bases from J, with 16 bases in between. The CDR3 sequence is 15 residues long. DNA for the CDR3: TGCGCCAGCAGCCAAGTCTGGGGACCCGACTATGGCTACACCTTC. Its protein product is CASSQVWGPDYGYTF.

The V and J genes are TRBV18 and TRBJ1-6; no clear D gene. The CDR3 is 13 amino acids. Trimming pared 8 bases from V and 0 bases from J, leaving 5 bases between. Germline V gene lookup returns CDR1 KGHSH and CDR2 LQKENI. The CDR3 region has the DNA TGTGCCAGCGTCAGCTCCTATAATTCACCCCTCCACTTT. Translated: CASVSSYNSPLHF.

The rearrangement links TRBV5-1 to TRBJ1-6; D perhaps matches TRBD1 (5 bases). CDR3 size: 16 residues. The V gene's germline CDR1 is SGHRS and CDR2 YFSETQ. Trimming removed 4 bases from V and 0 bases from J, with 11 bases in between. Here the CDR3 reads CASSRLRGSYNSPLHF. The CDR3 DNA follows: TGCGCCAGCAGCAGACTAAGGGGCTCCTATAATTCACCCCTCCACTTT.

This clone has just a few counts. The DNA for the CDR3 is TGTGCCAGCAGCGCTTATGGGGGAGGTGGGGCCAACGTCCTGACTTTC. This codes for CASSAYGGGGANVLTF. V gene TRBV2 combines with J gene TRBJ2-6; possible D gene TRBD2, 6 bases. Germline V lookup: CDR1 SNHLY, CDR2 FYNNEI. V gave up 6 bases and J gave up 3 bases, with 15 bases separating them. The CDR3 contains 16 residues.

The rearrangement uses TRBV20-1 and TRBJ2-7; D possibly corresponds to TRBD2 (6 bases). The CDR3 extends over 10 amino acids. The germline V gene has CDR1 DFQATT and CDR2 SNEGSKA (reference sequence). CDR3 residues: CSARVAASTV. The CDR3 region has the DNA TGCAGTGCTAGAGTAGCGGCCAGTACCGTC.

This clone was found a few times. This chain joins TRBV5-6 and TRBJ2-2; D remains unclear. Trimming removed 4 bases at V and 4 bases at J, with 5 bases between. CDR3 size: 12 residues. Germline loops: CDR1 SGHDT, CDR2 YYEEEE. CDR3 sequence reads: CASSHITGELFF. The CDR3 DNA follows: TGTGCCAGCAGCCATATCACCGGGGAGCTGTTTTTT.

The chain is built from TRBV30 and TRBJ2-5, with a weak D call TRBD1 (5 bases). CDR1 GTSNPN and CDR2 SVGIG come from the germline V gene (reference sequence). The CDR3 spans 13 residues. V dropped 6 bases and J dropped 0 bases, with 11 bases sitting between them. DNA of the CDR3: TGTGCCTGTTCTGGGGCGGACCAAGAGACCCAGTACTTC. Its protein product is CACSGADQETQYF. Full variable domain (remainder filled in from reference TRBV30 and TRBJ2-5): SQTIHQWPATLVQPVGSPLSLECTVEGTSNPNLYWYRQAAGRGLQLLFYSVGIGQISSEVPQNLSASRPQDRQFILSSKKLLLSDSGFYLCACSGADQETQYFGPGTRLLVL.

The CDR3 spells CSGLNTEAFF. The CDR3 DNA reads TGCAGCGGGCTGAACACTGAAGCTTTCTTT. The chain has TRBV29-1 and TRBJ1-1, with no clear D. V gave up 7 bases and J gave up 0 bases, with 3 bases separating them. Germline-derived CDR1 and CDR2 are SQVTM and ANQGSEA. This CDR3 is built from 10 residues.

This clone was seen a single time. This rearrangement joins TRBV5-1 to TRBJ1-2, with 7 bases identical to TRBD1. V lost 3 bases to trimming and J lost 8 bases; unmatched junction nucleotides: 19. The CDR3 is made up of 17 amino acids. Germline assignment: CDR1 SGHRS and CDR2 YFSETQ. As DNA, the CDR3 is TGCGCCAGCAGCTCGGAGACAGGGCCCGAAAGTCCCCTCGGCTACACCTTC. Protein sequence: CASSSETGPESPLGYTF.

The chain links TRBV2 to TRBJ1-1; possibly TRBD1 for D (6 bases). This CDR3 spans 16 amino acids. Trimming removed 7 bases at V and 1 base at J, with 19 bases between. The germline gives CDR1 SNHLY, CDR2 FYNNEI. The CDR3 coding sequence is TGTGCCAGCACCCAACGGGCGGGGGCCGGGAACACTGAAGCTTTCTTT. Its protein product is CASTQRAGAGNTEAFF. Filled out from reference TRBV2 and TRBJ1-1, the complete variable domain reads EPEVTQTPSHQVTQMGQEVILRCVPISNHLYFYWYRQILGQKVEFLVSFYNNEISEKSEIFDDQFSVERPDGSNFTLKIRSTKLEDSAMYFCASTQRAGAGNTEAFFGQGTRLTVV.

V gene TRBV27 combines with J gene TRBJ1-5; D gene ambiguous. V shed 3 bases and J shed 0 bases, with 12 bases lying between them. The CDR3 extends over 16 amino acids. Germline V gives CDR1 MNHEY, CDR2 SMNVEV (reference sequence). The CDR3 DNA sequence: TGTGCCAGCAGTTTCCACTTAAGCTATAGCAATCAGCCCCAGCATTTT. This sequence encodes CASSFHLSYSNQPQHF.

V and J are TRBV7-2 and TRBJ2-7; D may be TRBD1 (6 bases). The CDR3 runs 14 residues. Germline V gene data show CDR1 as SGHTA and CDR2 as FQGNSA. With 6 bases removed from V and 5 bases from J, the gap between germline ends came to 17 bases. The CDR3 spells CASSFNQGPDEQYF. The CDR3, as DNA: TGTGCCAGCAGTTTCAACCAGGGGCCAGACGAGCAGTACTTC. Supplemented by reference TRBV7-2 and TRBJ2-7, the full variable domain reads GAGVSQSPSNKVTEKGKDVELRCDPISGHTALYWYRQSLGQGLEFLIYFQGNSAPDKSGLPSDRFSAERTGGSVSTLTIQRTQQEDSAVYLCASSFNQGPDEQYFGPGTRLTVT.